The clone carrying this T cell receptor (beta chain) has a handful of counts. Its specificity is unknown. With 7 bases removed from V and 4 bases from J, the gap between germline ends came to 10 bases. CDR3 length equals 12 residues. The germline V gene encodes CDR1 MDHEN and CDR2 SYDVKM. TCRdb re-called the reads through MiXCR, storing one row per CDR3 protein. The sample lists over 250,000 distinct CDR3 sequences; about 26% were seen once. This sample was included in a study of T cell repertoires in cytomegalovirus infection. Turning to the study itself: Through public TCR beta signatures, both CMV infection and matching HLA type were indicated.

Whole-study results and caveats: Based on cumulative public TCR beta family frequency, carriers of CMV plus the relevant HLA were identified. HLA-C-restricted, CMV-specific TCR beta clonotypes were dominant ex vivo.

This chain uses TRBV28 with TRBJ1-1; no clear D gene. The sequenced sample was PBMCs. The TCR sequence derives from a human donor in good health (CMV status not recorded). Some clones in this sample may be carry-over from other donors' samples. CDR3: CASKTVFTEAFF. CDR3 sequence (DNA): TGTGCCAGCAAAACGGTCTTCACTGAAGCTTTCTTT. Using reference TRBV28 and TRBJ1-1 for the parts outside the CDR3, the full variable domain is DVKVTQSSRYLVKRTGEKVFLECVQDMDHENMFWYRQDPGLGLRLIYFSYDVKMKEKGDIPEGYSVSREKKERFSLILESASTNQTSMYLCASKTVFTEAFFGQGTRLTVV.